A single TCR beta chain is shown here with its context. Its specificity is not known. The sample is drawn from a study of T cell responses to AZD1222 COVID-19 vaccine. Germline CDR1 and CDR2: SEHNR and FQNEAQ (reference sequence). The CDR3 totals 15 residues. With V trimmed by 2 bases and J by 5 bases, 4 bases remained unmatched. Notes on the study in general: Possibly, clonal diversity was underestimated; donors were largely white British and included more females. Targets within unmutated variant regions were reportedly found for nearly half of spike-specific TCRs. Sampling captured repertoires only after the peak T cell response. The study found Spike-specific TCR breadth and depth rose after two AZD1222 doses.

This table comes from immunoSEQ multiplex PCR, and its TCRdb copy is limited to in-frame clones, with some not included. The table records some 180,000 clones, approximately 93% of them present only once. The input for sequencing was peripheral blood, taken 28 days after the second AZD1222 dose. The chain recombines TRBV7-9 with TRBJ2-1; 9 bases fit TRBD1. The source of this sequence is an adult who received the AZD1222 COVID-19 vaccine. CDR3 in amino acids: CASSLRQGENNEQFF. The CDR3 bases are TGTGCCAGCAGCTTAAGACAGGGGGAAAACAATGAGCAGTTCTTC. Variable domain in full (rest from reference TRBV7-9 and TRBJ2-1): DTGVSQNPRHKITKRGQNVTFRCDPISEHNRLYWYRQTLGQGPEFLTYFQNEAQLEKSRLLSDRFSAERPKGSFSTLEIQRTEQGDSAMYLCASSLRQGENNEQFFGPGTRLTVL.